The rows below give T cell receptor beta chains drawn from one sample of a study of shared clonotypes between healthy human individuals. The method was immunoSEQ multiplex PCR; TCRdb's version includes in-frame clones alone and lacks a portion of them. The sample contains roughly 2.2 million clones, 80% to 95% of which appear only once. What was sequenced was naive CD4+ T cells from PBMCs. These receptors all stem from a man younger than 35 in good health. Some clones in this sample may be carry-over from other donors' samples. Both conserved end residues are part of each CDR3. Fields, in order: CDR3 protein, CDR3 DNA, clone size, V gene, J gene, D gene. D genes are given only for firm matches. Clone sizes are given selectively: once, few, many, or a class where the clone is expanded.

CASSLGLGNYGYTF	TGTGCCAGCAGCTTAGGACTCGGGAACTATGGCTACACCTTC	NA	TRBV7-8	TRBJ1-2	NA
CASRAGVPHEQYF	TGTGCCAGCCGGGCGGGAGTACCCCACGAGCAGTACTTC	NA	TRBV28	TRBJ2-7	TRBD2
CASSWTGTSVNEQFF	TGCGCCAGCAGCTGGACCGGGACTAGTGTGAATGAGCAGTTCTTC	NA	TRBV5-1	TRBJ2-1	TRBD2
CAITGSSYEQYF	TGTGCCATTACAGGGAGCTCCTACGAGCAGTACTTC	NA	TRBV28	TRBJ2-7	NA
CASSYAGGYNEQYF	TGTGCCAGCAGCTATGCAGGGGGCTATAACGAGCAGTACTTC	once	TRBV7-3	TRBJ2-7	TRBD1
CASSLRDHYTGELFF	TGTGCCAGCAGTCTCCGGGACCACTACACCGGGGAGCTGTTTTTT	NA	TRBV27	TRBJ2-2	NA
CASSRGQMNTEAFF	TGTGCCAGCAGCCGAGGACAGATGAACACTGAAGCTTTCTTT	NA	TRBV7-2	TRBJ1-1	NA
CASSQPLGGYNEQFF	TGTGCCAGCAGCCAACCCTTAGGGGGGTACAATGAGCAGTTCTTC	NA	TRBV4-2	TRBJ2-1	NA
CASSYSRWIPQETQYF	TGTGCCAGCAGTTACTCGAGGTGGATTCCCCAAGAGACCCAGTACTTC	NA	TRBV6-5	TRBJ2-5	NA
CASSSAAASTDTQYF	TGCGCCAGCAGCTCGGCGGCCGCCAGCACAGATACGCAGTATTTT	NA	TRBV5-1	TRBJ2-3	NA
CASRRYRGGSYEQYF	TGTGCCAGCCGTAGGTACAGGGGGGGCTCCTACGAGCAGTACTTC	NA	TRBV11-2	TRBJ2-7	NA
CASSLRRTGARGTEAFF	TGTGCCAGCAGCTTGAGGCGAACAGGGGCCAGAGGAACTGAAGCTTTCTTT	NA	TRBV5-4	TRBJ1-1	TRBD1
CASSPGANYEQYF	TGTGCCAGCTCACCAGGTGCCAACTACGAGCAGTACTTC	NA	TRBV18	TRBJ2-7	NA
CATSREKGLPSTDTQYF	TGTGCCACCAGCAGAGAAAAGGGACTGCCTAGCACAGATACGCAGTATTTT	NA	TRBV15	TRBJ2-3	NA
CASGPWGNYEQYF	TGTGCCAGCGGCCCATGGGGCAACTACGAGCAGTACTTC	NA	TRBV6-1	TRBJ2-7	NA
CAWRDLVYQPQHF	TGTGCCTGGAGGGACCTAGTTTATCAGCCCCAGCATTTT	NA	TRBV30	TRBJ1-5	NA
CATSSWRGTGANEKLFF	TGTGCCACCAGCTCTTGGAGGGGGACAGGGGCTAATGAAAAACTGTTTTTT	once	TRBV15	TRBJ1-4	TRBD1
CASSAGVWTEAFF	TGCGCCAGCAGCGCGGGGGTATGGACTGAAGCTTTCTTT	NA	TRBV5-1	TRBJ1-1	NA
CASGGYTEAFF	TGTGCCAGTGGGGGTTACACTGAAGCTTTCTTT	once	TRBV2	TRBJ1-1	NA
CASSRRMTGRDEQFF	TGTGCCAGCAGCAGACGCATGACAGGGCGCGATGAGCAGTTCTTC	NA	TRBV7-2	TRBJ2-1	TRBD1
CAWSVWGASPLHF	TGTGCCTGGAGTGTATGGGGGGCTTCACCCCTCCACTTT	NA	TRBV30	TRBJ1-6	NA
CASSFGPLRDQPQHF	TGTGCCAGCAGTTTTGGTCCTCTAAGGGATCAGCCCCAGCATTTT	few	TRBV28	TRBJ1-5	NA
CASRNARTTEAFF	TGTGCCAGTAGAAACGCCCGAACCACTGAAGCTTTCTTT	few	TRBV19	TRBJ1-1	NA
CSAPLKQFF	TGCAGTGCTCCTCTAAAGCAGTTCTTC	NA	TRBV20-1	TRBJ2-1	NA
CASSLVTGLGEQFF	TGTGCCAGCAGCTTAGTGACGGGTTTGGGTGAGCAGTTCTTC	NA	TRBV7-2	TRBJ2-1	NA
CASSFVSVGGGYTF	TGTGCCAGCAGTTTCGTCTCTGTCGGAGGGGGCTACACCTTC	NA	TRBV28	TRBJ1-2	NA
CASSNPSLVRNYEQYF	TGTGCCAGCAGCAACCCAAGTCTGGTCAGGAACTACGAGCAGTACTTC	NA	TRBV5-4	TRBJ2-7	NA
CASSLVNTQYF	TGTGCCAGCAGCTTAGTAAATACGCAGTATTTT	NA	TRBV7-2	TRBJ2-3	NA
CASSFKRTDTQYF	TGCGCCAGCAGCTTTAAAAGGACAGATACGCAGTATTTT	NA	TRBV5-1	TRBJ2-3	NA
CSPGGMETQYF	TGCAGTCCGGGCGGGATGGAGACCCAGTACTTC	NA	TRBV20-1	TRBJ2-5	NA
CASSPQGSYEQYF	TGTGCCAGCAGTCCCCAGGGCTCCTACGAGCAGTACTTC	once	TRBV6-6	TRBJ2-7	NA
CASSVGGGSGELFF	TGTGCCAGTTCAGTCGGGGGCGGGTCCGGGGAGCTGTTTTTT	NA	TRBV10-3	TRBJ2-2	NA
CASSQTFVGAPETQYF	TGCGCCAGCAGCCAAACCTTCGTGGGGGCCCCAGAGACCCAGTACTTC	NA	TRBV4-1	TRBJ2-5	NA
CASGWDRTEAFF	TGTGCTAGTGGCTGGGACCGCACTGAAGCTTTCTTT	NA	TRBV12-5	TRBJ1-1	NA
CASRAGGDQQYF	TGTGCCAGCAGGGCGGGGGGGGACCAACAGTACTTC	NA	TRBV28	TRBJ2-4	TRBD2
CATSMGPEQFF	TGTGCCACCAGCATGGGACCAGAGCAGTTCTTC	NA	TRBV15	TRBJ2-1	NA